These 14 T cell receptor beta chains were sequenced from one sample in a study of Ad26.COV2.S vaccination and SARS-CoV-2 variants. Regarding treatment: roughly 18 received Ad26.COV2.S at low or high dose, single or two shots; 5 received placebo; per-sample allocation not given. Day 63 after the first injection of vaccine or placebo was the sampling time. Clones were read by immunoSEQ multiplex PCR, and TCRdb kept only the in-frame ones, dropping some. The sample lists roughly 390,000 clones, 75% to 90% occurring once. The material was peripheral blood, obtained in a trial of Ad26.COV2.S vaccine versus placebo. The receptors here all came from a person between 18 and 65 years old who received the Ad26.COV2.S COVID-19 vaccine or a placebo.

The chain employs TRBV27 and TRBJ1-1, with 9 bases lining up with TRBD1. The CDR3 is made up of 14 amino acids. V lost 8 bases, J lost 3 bases, and 7 bases stayed unmatched. In germline, CDR1 is MNHEY, CDR2 SMNVEV (reference sequence). The chain's CDR3 is CASGIQGAYTEAFF. Here the CDR3 DNA reads TGTGCCAGCGGAATACAGGGGGCTTACACTGAAGCTTTCTTT.

This chain uses TRBV5-4 with TRBJ2-7, with D unclear. V was cut by 1 base and J by 5 bases, with 7 bases left in between. Germline loops: CDR1 SGHNT, CDR2 YYREEE (reference sequence). This CDR3 contains 12 residues. CDR3 amino acids: CASSLLGNEQYF. The CDR3 coding sequence is TGTGCCAGCAGCTTGTTAGGTAACGAGCAGTACTTC.

The chain combines TRBV21-1 with TRBJ1-2; whether TRBD1, the table's D call, matches the DNA was not checked. TRBV21-1 is flagged as a pseudogene. The CDR3 covers 15 residues. CDR3 nucleotide sequence: TGTGCCAGCAGCAAAACAAGACAGGGGGACTATGGCTACACCTTC. Protein product: CASSKTRQGDYGYTF.

The V call is TRBV5-1, the J call TRBJ2-1, with D perhaps matching TRBD1 or TRBD2 (5 bases each). The CDR3 is made up of 16 amino acids. Trimming left V 5 bases short and J 2 bases short, with 17 bases between. Germline loops: CDR1 SGHRS, CDR2 YFSETQ. DNA of the CDR3: TGCGCCAGCAGAGGAACGCCGGGACCGACCTACAATGAGCAGTTCTTC. Its protein is CASRGTPGPTYNEQFF.

This chain connects TRBV3-1 (or the pseudogene TRBV3-2) to TRBJ2-7; D remains ambiguous. This CDR3 comprises 14 residues. Germline CDR1 reads LGHDT; CDR2 reads YNNKEL (reference sequence). Trimming shortened V by 0 bases and J by 1 base, and 7 bases separated the two germline ends. The CDR3, as DNA: TGTGCCAGCAGCCAAGAGGTGTTATCCTACGAGCAGTACTTC. Translation gives CASSQEVLSYEQYF.

The chain recombines TRBV6-5 with TRBJ2-1, with D perhaps given as TRBD1 or TRBD2 (7 bases each). Trimming cost V 11 bases and J 8 bases, with 16 bases left between them. This CDR3 has 12 residues. The germline gives CDR1 MNHEY, CDR2 SVGAGI. CDR3 coding DNA: TGTGCCGGACGACAGGGAGGGGATGAGCAGTTCTTC. Its translation: CAGRQGGDEQFF.

This clone showed up just once. The chain carries TRBV6-6 and TRBJ1-4, with TRBD1 matching 10 bases. V dropped 5 bases and J dropped 8; count of bases not matched to a gene: 5. CDR3 length: 14 residues. CDR1 and CDR2 (germline): MNHNY, SVGAGI (reference sequence). The CDR3 DNA sequence: TGTGCCAGCAGTATCGACAGGGGGCGAGAAAAACTGTTTTTT. Translating gives CASSIDRGREKLFF.

V and J are TRBV2 and TRBJ2-3; 11 bases fit TRBD2. V shed 3 bases and J 3 bases; nucleotides not matched to a gene: 8. The CDR3 is 17 residues long. The germline V gene has CDR1 SNHLY and CDR2 FYNNEI. CDR3 protein: CASSELAGGILTDTQYF. In nucleotides, the CDR3 is TGTGCCAGCAGTGAGTTAGCGGGGGGGATTCTGACAGATACGCAGTATTTT.

This clone turned up a few times. The chain couples TRBV27 to TRBJ1-3, with D tentatively TRBD1 (6 bases). Trimming took off 5 bases at V and 4 bases at J, with 15 bases between the two ends. This CDR3 has 15 amino acids. Germline V lookup: CDR1 MNHEY, CDR2 SMNVEV (reference sequence). The CDR3 region is CASSKNPGAGNTIYF. The CDR3 bases are TGTGCCAGCAGTAAAAACCCAGGGGCGGGAAACACCATATATTTT.

The CDR3 loop is CASSIWDGGGTEAFF. Written as DNA, the CDR3 is TGTGCCAGTAGTATCTGGGACGGGGGTGGCACTGAAGCTTTCTTT. The chain has TRBV19 and TRBJ1-1, with D maybe TRBD1 (5 bases). This CDR3 has 15 amino acids. V dropped 3 bases and J dropped 4 bases, with 15 bases sitting between them. CDR1 and CDR2 from the germline V gene are LNHDA and SQIVND (reference sequence).

V is TRBV19 and J is TRBJ2-6; the D is unclear. The ends were cut back, 5 bases at V and 2 bases at J, with 7 bases in the middle. The CDR3 covers 14 residues. Germline V lookup: CDR1 LNHDA, CDR2 SQIVND (reference sequence). The CDR3 bases are TGTGCCAGTAGTCTCTCGGCTGGGGCCAACGTCCTGACTTTC. This translates into CASSLSAGANVLTF.

The chain joins TRBV21-1 to TRBJ1-1; the DNA was not used to check the table's D call, TRBD1. TRBV21-1 is an annotated pseudogene. CDR3 size: 14 residues. CDR3 protein: CASSNGYRDAEAFF. CDR3 DNA: TGTGCCAGCAGCAACGGATACAGGGACGCTGAAGCTTTCTTT.

This clone was observed a single time. The chain employs TRBV20-1 and TRBJ2-7, with D hard to call. The CDR3 contains 11 residues. V lost 5 bases, J lost 7 bases, and 12 bases lay in between. Germline-derived CDR1 and CDR2 are DFQATT and SNEGSKA (reference sequence). The CDR3 DNA reads as TGCAGTGCTGGGCGCCCGAGAGAGCAGTACTTC. This translates into CSAGRPREQYF.

The chain employs TRBV5-4 and TRBJ2-3; 11 bases agree with TRBD2. This CDR3 is 14 amino acids long. The V gene's germline CDR1 is SGHNT and CDR2 YYREEE (reference sequence). Losses at the gene ends were 3 bases for V and 8 bases for J; bases not matched to a gene: 5. The CDR3 DNA reads as TGTGCCAGCAGCTATAGCGGGGGGGCGGCTACGCAGTATTTT. It is translated as CASSYSGGAATQYF. Full variable domain (missing parts from reference TRBV5-4 and TRBJ2-3): ETGVTQSPTHLIKTRGQQVTLRCSSQSGHNTVSWYQQALGQGPQFIFQYYREEENGRGNFPPRFSGLQFPNYSSELNVNALELDDSALYLCASSYSGGAATQYFGPGTRLTVL.